This entry is about one T cell receptor (beta chain). Its cognate antigen is unknown. These data originate in a study of identical twins. Study-wide points: The abundant beta clonotypes from cord blood had fewer insertions, and memory repertoires had none of this.

A universal primer site arose from template switching, and cDNA bore unique molecular identifiers. TCRdb called the 5' RACE reads again in MiXCR, with one record for every CDR3 protein. Of approximately 700,000 distinct CDR3 sequences in the sample, over 5% are singletons; the top ten hold about 2%. Germline-derived CDR1 and CDR2 are SEHNR and FQNEAQ (reference sequence). After removal of 5 bases from V and 8 bases from J, the junction contained 6 bases not matched to a gene. CDR3 size: 13 residues. The sequence derives from a man aged 18 to 29 in good health. The sequenced sample consisted of naive T cells sorted from blood. The rearrangement uses TRBV7-9 and TRBJ2-1; 7 nucleotides line up with TRBD1. This chain's CDR3 is CASSRFDRDEQFF. The CDR3 DNA follows: TGTGCCAGCAGCCGCTTCGACAGGGATGAGCAGTTCTTC.